This T cell receptor (beta chain) was captured in a study of radiotherapy plus CTLA-4 blockade in lung cancer. In the study overall: Among all patients, approximately 17% showed objective responses, while 30% to 40% had disease control.

This clone was seen more than once but under ten times. Its antigen is currently unknown. Ipilimumab CTLA-4 blockade and focal radiation were given to patients with chemo-refractory metastatic non-small-cell lung cancer. The V end was cut by 0 bases, the J end by 7 bases, with 10 bases between. The CDR3 spans 13 residues. Germline CDR1 SGHRS, CDR2 YFSETQ. The study's findings and limits: TCR clones originating in tumors grew in number in blood after radiotherapy plus ipilimumab. With interferon-beta, early dynamics of blood T cell clones were reported to best predict response.

TCRdb's table, derived via immunoSEQ multiplex PCR, lists solely in-frame clones and lacks some. The sample consists of roughly 68,000 clones, over 65% of them appearing once. The source of this sequence is a human donor with non-small cell lung cancer who had a complete response to radiotherapy plus ipilimumab. Sequences were derived from peripheral blood, sampled from a patient treated with radiotherapy plus ipilimumab. This rearrangement joins TRBV5-1 to TRBJ1-1; D call uncertain. CDR3 in DNA: TGCGCCAGCAGCTTGGCCGACACGATTGAAGCTTTCTTT. It specifies CASSLADTIEAFF.